Given below is one T cell receptor (beta chain) in context. The sample comes from a study of T cells after yellow fever vaccination. Study in general: Preparation used SMART-Seq v4 Ultra Low Input for the low-cell-number fractions.

TCRdb independently ran MiXCR on the 5' RACE reads; one entry per CDR3 protein. The repertoire has 350,000 to 450,000 distinct CDR3 sequences, around 6.4% of them found once; the top ten carry over 14%. This clonotype was sampled from a man aged 25 to 45 who received the YFV17D yellow fever vaccine. The specimen comprised PBMCs, sampled 5 days after the yellow fever booster vaccination.

This CDR3 is CASSPGQSGTEAFF. CDR3 coding DNA: TGCGCCAGCAGCCCGGGACAGAGTGGGACTGAAGCTTTCTTT. J is TRBJ1-1 and V is TRBV5-1; 7 nucleotides align to TRBD1. The CDR3 totals 14 residues. Germline CDR1 and CDR2: SGHRS and YFSETQ. Germline trimming cut 4 bases from V and 5 bases from J; bases unmatched to any gene: 8.